This TCR beta chain is from a study of human T cells and chemical hapten exposure. Time point here: patch test 1, 2 weeks after DPC sensitization. Treatment described: therapeutic diphenylcyclopropenone sensitization with weekly scalp DPC. This clonotype was observed once. What it binds is not known. Study observations and caveats: Relative to control repertoires, expanded TCRs gave rise to significantly more large CDR3 similarity clusters.

As processed by the authors: Counts of TCRs in each sample centred on a median of 95,638 and extended from about 24,000 to 680,000. TCRdb fed the RACE reads into MiXCR, producing one record per CDR3 protein. The V and J calls reflect TCRdb's pipeline rather than the authors' work. The sample holds 75,000 to 100,000 distinct CDR3 sequences, under 15% seen once. The V and J ends lost 5 bases and 3 bases, in that order; junction bases with no gene match: 6. The germline V gene has CDR1 MDHEN and CDR2 SYDVKM. This CDR3 is 15 amino acids long. V and J are TRBV28 and TRBJ2-3; TRBD2 agrees at 9 bases. Sequenced here: whole blood, sampled in connection with sensitization to the hapten diphenylcyclopropenone (DPC). The clonotype originates from a woman aged 40 to 50 with alopecia areata. Some clones in this sample may be carry-over from other donors' samples. The CDR3 nucleotides are TGTGCCAGCAGTCTCCATAGCGGGAGAACAGATACGCAGTATTTT. Protein sequence: CASSLHSGRTDTQYF.